These 17 T cell receptor beta chains originate from one sample sequenced in a study of vaccination and CD4 T cells after COVID-19. Treatment given: approximately nine-day PBMC culture with coronavirus spike peptide pools or control peptides (ViraFEST assay). Their recognized antigens are unknown. Cultured CD4+ T-cell DNA underwent Oncomine TCR Beta short-read sequencing. TCRdb re-derived calls from the PCR reads in MiXCR, one entry per CDR3 protein. In the table there are under 20,000 distinct CDR3 sequences, roughly half of which are singletons. The sample comprised CD4+ T cells from blood, cultured in vitro. The source is a human donor who had recovered from COVID-19.

The chain recombines TRBV7-9 with TRBJ2-1; D may match TRBD1 or TRBD2 (5 bases each). Per germline, CDR1 SEHNR and CDR2 FQNEAQ (reference sequence). Trimming pared 2 bases from V and 8 bases from J, leaving 22 bases between. This CDR3 region has 17 residues. The DNA of the CDR3 is TGTGCCAGCAGCTTAAGCGTTGGGGCCGAGGTGCGGGATGAGCAGTTCTTC. It translates to CASSLSVGAEVRDEQFF.

This chain links TRBV11-3 with TRBJ2-1; TRBD1 matches at 7 bases. The CDR3 covers 14 residues. V shed 5 bases and J 5 bases; nucleotides not matched to a gene: 6. Germline V gene lookup returns CDR1 SGHNT and CDR2 YENEEA. The CDR3 protein is CASSTRGRHNEQFF. The CDR3 coding sequence is TGTGCCAGCAGCACGAGGGGGCGTCACAATGAGCAGTTCTTC. Full variable domain (outside the CDR3, taken from reference TRBV11-3 and TRBJ2-1): EAGVVQSPRYKIIEKKQPVAFWCNPISGHNTLYWYLQNLGQGPELLIRYENEEAVDDSQLPKDRFSAERLKGVDSTLKIQPAELGDSAVYLCASSTRGRHNEQFFGPGTRLTVL.

The chain has TRBV12-3 or TRBV12-4 and TRBJ2-3, with 8 nucleotides matching TRBD1. Losses at the gene ends were 2 bases for V and 5 bases for J; bases not matched to a gene: 9. This CDR3 has 16 amino acids. The CDR3 region is CASSLYSGGVIDTQYF. The CDR3, as DNA: TGTGCCAGCAGTTTATATTCAGGGGGCGTCATAGATACGCAGTATTTT.

The chain couples TRBV15 to TRBJ2-3; 7 bases match TRBD1. The trim removed 3 bases at V and 3 bases at J, leaving 9 bases unmatched. Germline V CDR1 and CDR2: LNHNV, YYDKDF (reference sequence). CDR3 length: 16 residues. Written as DNA, the CDR3 is TGTGCCACCAGCAGTGGTTTAACAGGGGTGACAGATACGCAGTATTTT. This codes for CATSSGLTGVTDTQYF.

J is TRBJ1-1 and V is TRBV15; D is perhaps TRBD1 (6 bases). Germline loops: CDR1 LNHNV, CDR2 YYDKDF (reference sequence). Trimming stripped 5 bases from V and 1 base from J, with 11 bases between. The CDR3 extends over 14 amino acids. This chain's CDR3 is CATSFGGANTEAFF. The CDR3 bases are TGTGCCACCAGCTTCGGGGGGGCGAACACTGAAGCTTTCTTT.

Regarding this clonotype: The junction departs from the called germline gene at one end, perhaps through a read error. The chain couples TRBV12-3 or TRBV12-4 to TRBJ1-6, with 10 bases fitting TRBD1. CDR3 size: 16 residues. This chain's CDR3 is CASSTRMTGGNSPPHF. The CDR3 bases are TGTGCCAGCAGTACCCGCATGACAGGGGGCAATTCACCCCCCCACTTT.

This chain connects TRBV24-1 to TRBJ2-5; unclear D gene. V lost 9 bases to trimming and J lost 1 base, with 14 bases between them. Germline V gene lookup returns CDR1 KGHDR and CDR2 SFDVKD. The CDR3 extends over 14 amino acids. The CDR3 sequence is CATFRTLSQETQYF. In DNA, the CDR3 is TGTGCCACCTTCAGGACCCTCTCCCAAGAGACCCAGTACTTC.

The CDR3 region is CASSLPDMPLEKLFF. CDR3 nucleotides: TGTGCCAGCAGCTTACCGGACATGCCTTTGGAAAAACTGTTTTTT. This rearrangement joins TRBV7-2 to TRBJ1-4; weak D call: TRBD1 (5 bases). Germline CDR1 is SGHTA and CDR2 is FQGNSA. V was pared by 2 bases and J by 8 bases, with 15 bases between. The CDR3 extends over 15 amino acids.

V usage is TRBV6-1 and J usage is TRBJ1-5; tentative D call: TRBD1 (6 bases). CDR1 MNHNS and CDR2 SASEGT come from the germline V gene. The V gene lost 7 bases and the J gene lost 2 bases, with 21 bases spanning the gap. The length of the CDR3 is 17 residues. CDR3 coding DNA: TGTGCCAGCACCTCGTACCGGGACATAATCCGCAATCAGCCCCAGCATTTT. Encoded protein: CASTSYRDIIRNQPQHF.

V usage is TRBV20-1 and J usage is TRBJ2-3; the match to TRBD2 covers 16 bases. Germline loops: CDR1 DFQATT, CDR2 SNEGSKA (reference sequence). With V trimmed by 1 base and J by 4 bases, 5 bases remained unmatched. This CDR3 region has 17 residues. The CDR3 sequence is CSARAGTSGGAADTQYF. The CDR3 DNA reads TGCAGTGCTAGAGCCGGGACTAGCGGGGGGGCCGCAGATACGCAGTATTTT.

The sample holds a few counts of this clonotype. The J gene is TRBJ2-7, the V gene TRBV7-2; 13 bases are shared with TRBD2. Germline V gives CDR1 SGHTA, CDR2 FQGNSA. The CDR3 sequence is 17 residues long. V lost 1 base, J lost 2 bases, and 5 bases stayed unmatched. As DNA, the CDR3 is TGTGCCAGCAGCTTAGGGCCTACTAGCGGGAGGGCCTACGAGCAGTACTTC. Translated: CASSLGPTSGRAYEQYF.

This chain links TRBV7-2 with TRBJ1-5, with 10 bases lining up with TRBD1. V dropped 0 bases and J dropped 5; count of bases not matched to a gene: 1. Germline CDR1 reads SGHTA; CDR2 reads FQGNSA. The CDR3 has 15 residues. The CDR3 here is CASSLAGTGDQPQHF. The CDR3 DNA sequence: TGTGCCAGCAGCTTAGCCGGGACAGGGGATCAGCCCCAGCATTTT.

Only a few counts were recorded for this clonotype. V usage is TRBV10-1 and J usage is TRBJ2-3; TRBD2 matches 12 bases. Germline V gene data show CDR1 as WNHNN and CDR2 as SYGVQD (reference sequence). The CDR3 has 16 residues. V lost 6 bases to trimming and J lost 2 bases; unmatched junction nucleotides: 6. The CDR3 region has the DNA TGCGCCAGCAGCTATGGACTAGCGGGACCCACAGATACGCAGTATTTT. Amino acid sequence: CASSYGLAGPTDTQYF.

The rearrangement links TRBV28 to TRBJ2-7, with D perhaps TRBD1 (6 bases). V shed 1 base and J shed 1 base, with 8 bases lying between them. Germline V gene sequence: CDR1 MDHEN, CDR2 SYDVKM. The CDR3 covers 14 residues. CDR3 loop: CASSLSQGSYEQYF. The CDR3 nucleotides are TGTGCCAGCAGTTTATCGCAGGGGTCCTACGAGCAGTACTTC. Filled out from reference TRBV28 and TRBJ2-7, the complete variable domain reads DVKVTQSSRYLVKRTGEKVFLECVQDMDHENMFWYRQDPGLGLRLIYFSYDVKMKEKGDIPEGYSVSREKKERFSLILESASTNQTSMYLCASSLSQGSYEQYFGPGTRLTVT.

This clonotype was seen a handful of times. V and J are TRBV20-1 and TRBJ2-5; 12 positions agree with TRBD2. The CDR3 runs to 13 residues. Germline assignment: CDR1 DFQATT and CDR2 SNEGSKA (reference sequence). V was clipped by 6 bases and J by 4 bases; unmatched bases: 3. The CDR3 DNA reads as TGCAGTGCACTGGGACTAGCGGGAGAGACCCAGTACTTC. Translating gives CSALGLAGETQYF.

In nucleotides, the CDR3 is TGTGCCAGCAGTTTTGGGGGCACCGCTGACACTGAAGCTTTCTTT. Translated, it gives CASSFGGTADTEAFF. The chain is built from TRBV6-4 and TRBJ1-1; possible D gene TRBD1, 6 bases. The CDR3 has 15 amino acids. V gave up 5 bases and J gave up 3 bases, with 16 bases separating them. The germline V gene has CDR1 MRHNA and CDR2 SNTAGT.

The V and J genes are TRBV6-5 and TRBJ2-7; possibly TRBD1 for D (6 bases). V shed 4 bases and J shed 0 bases, with 13 bases lying between them. In germline, CDR1 is MNHEY, CDR2 SVGAGI. The CDR3 spans 15 residues. CDR3 sequence: CASSSQKTGSYEQYF. The CDR3 region has the DNA TGTGCCAGCAGTTCACAAAAGACAGGCTCCTACGAGCAGTACTTC.